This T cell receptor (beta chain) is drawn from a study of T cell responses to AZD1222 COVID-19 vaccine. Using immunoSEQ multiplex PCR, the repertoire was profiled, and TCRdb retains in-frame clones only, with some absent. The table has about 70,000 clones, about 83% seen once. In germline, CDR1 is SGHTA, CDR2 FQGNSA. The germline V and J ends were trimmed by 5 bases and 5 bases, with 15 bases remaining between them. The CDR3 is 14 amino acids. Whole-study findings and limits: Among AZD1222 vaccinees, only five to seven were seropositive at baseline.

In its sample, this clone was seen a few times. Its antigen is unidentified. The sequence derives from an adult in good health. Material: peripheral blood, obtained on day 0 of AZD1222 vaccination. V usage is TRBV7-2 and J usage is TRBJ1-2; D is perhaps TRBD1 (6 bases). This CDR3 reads CASSPQVGGYGYTF. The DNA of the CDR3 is TGTGCCAGCAGCCCCCAGGTAGGGGGATATGGCTACACCTTC. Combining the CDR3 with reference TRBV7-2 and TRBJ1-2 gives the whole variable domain GAGVSQSPSNKVTEKGKDVELRCDPISGHTALYWYRQSLGQGLEFLIYFQGNSAPDKSGLPSDRFSAERTGGSVSTLTIQRTQQEDSAVYLCASSPQVGGYGYTFGSGTRLTVV.